This T cell receptor (beta chain) was captured by sequencing in a study of T-cell reconstitution after alpha-beta-depleted transplantation in children (dated by TCRdb to about 2016). Context from the whole study: Using TCR repertoire profiling, the study followed T-cell immune reconstitution in a quantitative way in children after TCRalphabeta/CD19-depleted allogeneic hematopoietic cell transplantation.

The library relied on PCR. The instrument was an Illumina HiSeq 2500. To normalize quantification of the TCRbeta repertoire, the TCR libraries were built with molecular barcoding that relied on unique molecular identifiers. TCRdb trimmed the raw reads at Q25, called clones with MiXCR and kept productive beta chains. Entries are consolidated by CDR3 protein sequence, retaining the most common genes and DNA. A total of more than 550,000 distinct CDR3 sequences appear in this sample, 8% to 11% of them only once. Less than 5% of the sample lies in the top ten. Ten or more counts support this clonotype. No cognate antigen has been identified for it. No quality values exist for individual bases; no much larger clone is one base distant. Reading the germline V gene (reference sequence) gives CDR1 SGHAT and CDR2 FQDESV. From the cysteine through the phenylalanine, the CDR3 covers 15 amino acids. Just the 45-base CDR3 DNA is kept, in frame starting at base 1. V loses 4 bases at its end and J loses 5 bases; junction bases beyond the gene matches: 5.

Sample: PBMCs from the stem cell graft donor, taken from the stem cell graft. The chain is made from TRBV11-1 and TRBJ2-1; 10 junctional bases match TRBD2. The TCR was taken from a human donor who donated a stem cell graft to a child with acute myeloid leukemia. The CDR3 is CASSSTSGTNNEQFF. The DNA sequence is as follows: TGTGCCAGCAGCTCAACTAGCGGGACGAACAATGAGCAGTTCTTC.